The 15 T cell receptor beta chains listed next were all sequenced from one sample in a study of T cell repertoires in cytomegalovirus infection. Via MiXCR, TCRdb re-called the reads, giving one row per CDR3 protein. The sample includes fewer than 130,000 distinct CDR3 sequences, roughly 39% of them seen just once. Their antigen targets remain unknown. The material was CD8+ T cells from cultured PBMCs, obtained from culture after CMV antigen stimulation. These TCRs come from a human donor in good health (CMV status not recorded). Some clones in this sample may be carry-over from other donors' samples.

This chain joins TRBV7-8 and TRBJ2-7, with D possibly being TRBD1 (6 bases). CDR1 is SGHVS, CDR2 FQNEAQ, per germline. The V end lost 1 base, the J end lost 2 bases, and 15 bases lay between the germline ends. This CDR3 has 16 amino acids. The CDR3 loop is CASSLGVGDIPYEQYF. The CDR3 bases are TGTGCCAGCAGCTTAGGCGTTGGGGACATCCCCTACGAGCAGTACTTC.

This chain links TRBV12-3 or TRBV12-4 with TRBJ2-1, with 12 bases fitting TRBD1. With 3 bases clipped from V and 8 bases from J, the junction kept 5 bases outside the gene matches. The CDR3 spans 15 residues. CDR3 in DNA: TGTGCCAGCAGTTTCGGGACAGGGGGCAGGGATGAGCAGTTCTTC. Amino acids: CASSFGTGGRDEQFF.

This clonotype was seen a handful of times. CDR3 amino acids: CASSSHGDSPLHF. DNA of the CDR3: TGTGCCAGCAGCTCCCACGGTGATTCACCCCTCCACTTT. J is TRBJ1-6 and V is TRBV7-8, with D unclear. Trimming removed 4 bases from V and 8 bases from J, with 9 bases in between. The germline gives CDR1 SGHVS, CDR2 FQNEAQ. The CDR3 has 13 residues.

The chain carries TRBV19 and TRBJ1-1; D might be TRBD1 (5 bases). The CDR3 has 13 residues. Germline V CDR1 and CDR2: LNHDA, SQIVND (reference sequence). Trimming took 3 bases from V and 3 from J, leaving 8 bases between them. The CDR3 sequence is CASSMEGYTEAFF. The CDR3, as DNA: TGTGCCAGTAGTATGGAGGGGTACACTGAAGCTTTCTTT.

This chain uses TRBV28 with TRBJ2-1, with D possibly being TRBD1 or TRBD2 (5 bases each). The germline V gene has CDR1 MDHEN and CDR2 SYDVKM. Trimming took 0 bases from V and 6 from J, leaving 15 bases between them. The CDR3 runs to 16 residues. This chain's CDR3 is CASSLWGTANPNEQFF. In DNA form, the CDR3 reads TGTGCCAGCAGTTTATGGGGGACGGCAAATCCCAATGAGCAGTTCTTC.

The sample holds a few counts of this clonotype. The chain links TRBV7-2 to TRBJ2-5; 12 bases fit TRBD2. V lost 8 bases to trimming and J lost 1 base; unmatched junction nucleotides: 14. Germline CDR1 and CDR2: SGHTA and FQGNSA. The CDR3 sequence is 18 residues long. The chain's CDR3 is CASFLHPASGGGQETQYF. The CDR3 DNA reads TGTGCCAGCTTCCTACACCCAGCTAGCGGGGGGGGCCAAGAGACCCAGTACTTC.

The chain recombines TRBV20-1 with TRBJ2-5; the D gene is possibly TRBD2 (6 bases). V shed 6 bases and J shed 0 bases, with 11 bases lying between them. The CDR3 runs to 13 residues. Per the germline V gene, CDR1 is DFQATT and CDR2 is SNEGSKA (reference sequence). CDR3 bases: TGCAGTGCCAGACGGGACTACCAAGAGACCCAGTACTTC. Protein product: CSARRDYQETQYF.

V is TRBV12-3 or TRBV12-4 and J is TRBJ2-2; D might be TRBD1 or TRBD2, each matching 5 bases. The germline V and J ends were trimmed by 5 bases and 5 bases, with 15 bases remaining between them. This CDR3 contains 15 residues. CDR3 region: CASSIPGRGTGELFF. The DNA of the CDR3 is TGTGCCAGCAGTATACCGGGACGGGGAACCGGGGAGCTGTTTTTT.

The chain combines TRBV29-1 with TRBJ2-3, with D uncertain. The CDR3 spans 15 residues. CDR1 and CDR2 from the germline V gene are SQVTM and ANQGSEA. Trimming removed 3 bases from V and 1 base from J, with 14 bases in between. CDR3 in amino acids: CSVDDGLLGTDTQYF. The CDR3 nucleotides are TGCAGCGTTGATGATGGCCTGCTGGGCACAGATACGCAGTATTTT.

This clonotype was seen many times. The rearrangement uses TRBV10-2 and TRBJ2-7; D might be TRBD1 or TRBD2, each matching 5 bases. Germline V gene lookup returns CDR1 WSHSY and CDR2 SAAADI. V lost 4 bases and J 3 bases, leaving 10 bases between the germline ends. The CDR3 spans 13 residues. CDR3 region: CASSGGTFYEQYF. The DNA for the CDR3 is TGCGCCAGCAGTGGGGGGACCTTCTACGAGCAGTACTTC.

The genes are TRBV12-3 or TRBV12-4 and TRBJ2-5; D may be TRBD1 (7 bases). V was clipped by 3 bases and J by 5 bases, with 16 bases between them. The CDR3 is 15 amino acids. DNA for the CDR3: TGTGCCAGCAGTTTTGGCAGGGACAGCGGGGAGACCCAGTACTTC. Its translation is CASSFGRDSGETQYF.

In its sample, this clonotype was seen many times. The V call is TRBV12-3 or TRBV12-4, the J call TRBJ2-1, with D unresolved. Trimming cost V 6 bases and J 3 bases, with 12 bases left between them. This CDR3 spans 14 amino acids. The CDR3 is CASSPRSDYNEQFF. For the CDR3, the DNA is TGTGCCAGCAGCCCCCGCAGCGACTACAATGAGCAGTTCTTC.

This clonotype appeared a few times. V usage is TRBV4-1 and J usage is TRBJ2-7; D uncertain. Germline values: CDR1 MGHRA, CDR2 YSYEKL. V dropped 4 bases and J dropped 2 bases, with 12 bases sitting between them. CDR3 size: 14 residues. The chain's CDR3 is CASSPEPRAYEQYF. The CDR3 DNA follows: TGCGCCAGCAGCCCAGAACCTCGGGCCTACGAGCAGTACTTC.

The V call is TRBV6-5, the J call TRBJ2-7, with D possibly called TRBD1 or TRBD2 (5 bases each). V lost 6 bases and J lost 5, with 20 bases in between. Germline V lookup: CDR1 MNHEY, CDR2 SVGAGI. The CDR3 sequence is 15 residues long. The CDR3 DNA follows: TGTGCCAGCAGCCCAACCCGGGACCCCCGAAACGAGCAGTACTTC. This encodes CASSPTRDPRNEQYF.

V gene TRBV28 combines with J gene TRBJ1-1; tentative D call: TRBD1 (5 bases). The CDR3 is 15 residues long. V was pared by 2 bases and J by 4 bases, with 14 bases between. Germline loops: CDR1 MDHEN, CDR2 SYDVKM. CDR3 region: CASSLGVGGGTEAFF. CDR3 nucleotide sequence: TGTGCCAGCAGTTTAGGGGTCGGGGGGGGCACTGAAGCTTTCTTT. Based on the CDR3 plus reference TRBV28 and TRBJ1-1, the full variable domain is DVKVTQSSRYLVKRTGEKVFLECVQDMDHENMFWYRQDPGLGLRLIYFSYDVKMKEKGDIPEGYSVSREKKERFSLILESASTNQTSMYLCASSLGVGGGTEAFFGQGTRLTVV.